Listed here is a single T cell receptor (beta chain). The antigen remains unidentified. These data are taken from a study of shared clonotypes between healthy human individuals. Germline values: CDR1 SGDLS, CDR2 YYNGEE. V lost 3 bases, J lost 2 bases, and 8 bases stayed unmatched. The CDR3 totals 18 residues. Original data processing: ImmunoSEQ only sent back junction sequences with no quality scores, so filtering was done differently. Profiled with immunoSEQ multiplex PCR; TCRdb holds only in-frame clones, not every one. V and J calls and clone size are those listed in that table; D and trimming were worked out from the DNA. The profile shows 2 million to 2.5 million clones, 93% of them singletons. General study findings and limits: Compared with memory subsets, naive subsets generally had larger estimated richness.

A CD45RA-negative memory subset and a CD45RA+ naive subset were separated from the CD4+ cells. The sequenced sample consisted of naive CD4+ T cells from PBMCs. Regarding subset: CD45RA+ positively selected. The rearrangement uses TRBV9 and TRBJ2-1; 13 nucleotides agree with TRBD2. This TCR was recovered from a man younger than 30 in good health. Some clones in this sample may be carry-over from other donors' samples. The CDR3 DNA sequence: TGTGCCAGCAGCGCAACCGGGACTAGCGGGACAACCTACAATGAGCAGTTCTTC. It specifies CASSATGTSGTTYNEQFF. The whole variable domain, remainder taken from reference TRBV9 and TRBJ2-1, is DSGVTQTPKHLITATGQRVTLRCSPRSGDLSVYWYQQSLDQGLQFLIQYYNGEERAKGNILERFSAQQFPDLHSELNLSSLELGDSALYFCASSATGTSGTTYNEQFFGPGTRLTVL.